The 28 T cell receptor beta chains given below trace back to one sample, sequenced in a study of T cell responses to AZD1222 COVID-19 vaccine (dated by TCRdb to the early 2020s). Library construction relied on the immunoSEQ multiplex PCR assay. TCRdb re-hosts the immuneACCESS table, in-frame sequences only. Its copies lack some clones; in the studies checked, an unresolved V gene accounts for under half of them, and the cause for the rest is not known. Counted in this sample were over 150,000 clones; 94% of them appeared once. The ten largest clones capture around 1.6% of the sample. In light of the paper, this sample's time point label describes: about 28 days (+/-7) after the second vaccine dose. The sample was peripheral blood, taken 28 days after the second AZD1222 dose. These receptors came from an adult who received the AZD1222 COVID-19 vaccine.

The chain carries TRBV2 and TRBJ1-2; a weak D match, TRBD1 (6 bases). Trimming left V 9 bases short and J 4 bases short, with 15 bases between. Per germline, CDR1 SNHLY and CDR2 FYNNEI. This CDR3 contains 13 residues. Written as DNA, the CDR3 is TGTGCCAGTAACAGGGTTGATAGCTATGGCTACACCTTC. It specifies CASNRVDSYGYTF.

This clone appeared once. The rearrangement links TRBV7-2 to TRBJ1-6; the match to TRBD1 covers 7 bases. Germline lookup yields CDR1 SGHTA and CDR2 FQGNSA. Germline trimming cut 1 base from V and 9 bases from J; bases unmatched to any gene: 6. There are 15 residues in the CDR3. This chain's CDR3 is CASSLVRGMGSPLHF. CDR3 bases: TGTGCCAGCAGCTTAGTCAGGGGGATGGGTTCACCCCTCCACTTT.

The rearrangement joins TRBV5-1 to TRBJ1-2, with TRBD1 matching over 9 bases. After removal of 4 bases from V and 8 bases from J, the junction contained 12 bases not matched to a gene. CDR1 is SGHRS, CDR2 YFSETQ, per germline. The CDR3 runs 15 residues. The CDR3 sequence is CASSLVGQGVGGYTF. CDR3 in DNA: TGCGCCAGCAGCCTGGTGGGACAGGGCGTAGGAGGCTACACCTTC.

This CDR3 is CASSQVGRGRPGNTIYF. Here the CDR3 DNA reads TGTGCCAGCAGCCAAGTTGGGCGGGGAAGACCCGGGAACACCATATATTTT. The chain links TRBV3-1 (or the pseudogene TRBV3-2) to TRBJ1-3; D remains ambiguous. Trimming removed 1 base at V and 7 bases at J, with 20 bases between. Germline V CDR1 and CDR2: LGHDT, YNNKEL (reference sequence). The CDR3 spans 17 residues.

The chain couples TRBV7-2 to TRBJ1-3, with a possible D match to TRBD1 (5 bases). Between the trimmed V and J ends, which lost 2 bases and 0 bases, there was a span of 11 bases. Germline V gene sequence: CDR1 SGHTA, CDR2 FQGNSA. CDR3 length equals 16 residues. CDR3 residues: CASSLQGTNSGNTIYF. Here the CDR3 DNA reads TGTGCCAGCAGCTTACAGGGTACCAACTCTGGAAACACCATATATTTT. Full variable domain (rest looked up from reference TRBV7-2 and TRBJ1-3): GAGVSQSPSNKVTEKGKDVELRCDPISGHTALYWYRQSLGQGLEFLIYFQGNSAPDKSGLPSDRFSAERTGGSVSTLTIQRTQQEDSAVYLCASSLQGTNSGNTIYFGEGSWLTVV.

The chain has TRBV29-1 and TRBJ1-1; D remains ambiguous. The V and J ends lost 4 bases and 0 bases respectively, with 9 bases between them. The CDR3 has 13 residues. CDR1 and CDR2 (germline): SQVTM, ANQGSEA. The DNA for the CDR3 is TGCAGCGTTGTTTTGGGCTTGAACACTGAAGCTTTCTTT. This codes for CSVVLGLNTEAFF. The full variable domain, in which reference TRBV29-1 and TRBJ1-1 provide the parts outside the CDR3, is SAVISQKPSRDICQRGTSLTIQCQVDSQVTMMFWYRQQPGQSLTLIATANQGSEATYESGFVIDKFPISRPNLTFSTLTVSNMSPEDSSIYLCSVVLGLNTEAFFGQGTRLTVV.

This chain uses TRBV19 with TRBJ1-2; D gene ambiguous. The germline V and J ends were trimmed by 5 bases and 4 bases, with 14 bases remaining between them. CDR3 length: 14 residues. CDR1 and CDR2 (germline): LNHDA, SQIVND (reference sequence). The CDR3 loop reads CASSPPSFGYGYTF. The CDR3 DNA sequence: TGTGCCAGTAGTCCCCCCAGCTTTGGCTATGGCTACACCTTC.

This chain connects TRBV30 to TRBJ2-2; no firm D call. V gave up 0 bases and J gave up 0 bases, with 8 bases separating them. The CDR3 sequence is 15 residues long. The germline gives CDR1 GTSNPN, CDR2 SVGIG (reference sequence). In DNA, the CDR3 is TGTGCCTGGAGTGTTGACGCTGCGAACACCGGGGAGCTGTTTTTT. Its protein product is CAWSVDAANTGELFF.

The chain links TRBV19 to TRBJ2-1; 9 positions match TRBD2. The CDR3 covers 13 residues. V dropped 8 bases and J dropped 7; count of bases not matched to a gene: 6. The germline gives CDR1 LNHDA, CDR2 SQIVND (reference sequence). The CDR3 nucleotides read TGTGCCAGTCAGAGCGGGAGGCGGAATGAGCAGTTCTTC. Residues: CASQSGRRNEQFF.

The V call is TRBV9, the J call TRBJ2-1; possibly TRBD2 for D (6 bases). The CDR3 covers 15 residues. V was trimmed by 4 bases and J by 7 bases, leaving 18 bases between them. Germline V gene lookup returns CDR1 SGDLS and CDR2 YYNGEE. CDR3 nucleotide sequence: TGTGCCAGCAGCCCATCAACCTTAGCGGTGAATGAGCAGTTCTTC. This translates into CASSPSTLAVNEQFF. The variable domain in full, completed from reference TRBV9 and TRBJ2-1, reads DSGVTQTPKHLITATGQRVTLRCSPRSGDLSVYWYQQSLDQGLQFLIQYYNGEERAKGNILERFSAQQFPDLHSELNLSSLELGDSALYFCASSPSTLAVNEQFFGPGTRLTVL.

The genes are TRBV7-9 and TRBJ1-1, with a possible D match to TRBD1 (5 bases). CDR1 SEHNR and CDR2 FQNEAQ come from the germline V gene (reference sequence). This CDR3 has 15 amino acids. V lost 7 bases, J lost 1 base, and 16 bases lay in between. CDR3 bases: TGTGCCAGCACCTTTTTATTGACAGAGAACACTGAAGCTTTCTTT. Its translation: CASTFLLTENTEAFF.

A remark on this clone: Germline and junction disagree at one end, which may indicate a read error. The gene calls are TRBV28 and TRBJ1-2; D not certain. This CDR3 comprises 13 residues. Germline V CDR1 and CDR2: MDHEN, SYDVKM. The CDR3 bases are TGTGTCAGCACCCTCACACGTAACTATGGCTACACCTTC. It encodes CVSTLTRNYGYTF.

The chain has TRBV6-5 and TRBJ1-6, with D tentatively TRBD1 (6 bases). Germline values: CDR1 MNHEY, CDR2 SVGAGI. The CDR3 covers 14 residues. The ends were cut back, 5 bases at V and 8 bases at J, with 13 bases in the middle. For the CDR3, the DNA is TGTGCCAGCAGTCAGGGGTTTGTTGATTCACCCCTCCACTTT. Its translation is CASSQGFVDSPLHF.

The chain uses TRBV7-8 and TRBJ2-3; a weak D match, TRBD1 (8 bases). The V and J ends lost 3 bases and 10 bases respectively, with 20 bases between them. Germline V gene data show CDR1 as SGHVS and CDR2 as FQNEAQ. This CDR3 has 15 amino acids. Here the CDR3 reads CASSFTGGVVYAQYF. As DNA, the CDR3 is TGTGCCAGCAGCTTCACAGGGGGGGTGGTATACGCGCAGTATTTT.

CDR3 in DNA: TGTGCCAGTAGTATTTTCCAGGATAATGAAAAACTGTTTTTT. Its translation: CASSIFQDNEKLFF. The gene calls are TRBV19 and TRBJ1-4; the D is unclear. The CDR3 sequence is 14 residues long. V lost 3 bases, J lost 4 bases, and 9 bases lay in between. Germline V gene sequence: CDR1 LNHDA, CDR2 SQIVND (reference sequence).

V is TRBV19 and J is TRBJ1-1, with a possible D match to TRBD1 (5 bases). Trimming stripped 4 bases from V and 4 bases from J, with 13 bases between. The CDR3 has 14 amino acids. Germline CDR1 LNHDA, CDR2 SQIVND (reference sequence). CDR3 coding DNA: TGTGCCAGTAGTAAGAGCCGGGGGGGCACTGAAGCTTTCTTT. It codes for CASSKSRGGTEAFF.

V and J are TRBV28 and TRBJ2-3; 8 bases are a match to TRBD2. J was trimmed by 0 bases and V by 6 bases; bases with no gene match: 8. Per germline, CDR1 MDHEN and CDR2 SYDVKM. CDR3 size: 16 residues. CDR3: CASRAPSGPSTDTQYF. The CDR3 region has the DNA TGTGCCAGCAGGGCCCCTAGCGGGCCAAGCACAGATACGCAGTATTTT.

The V and J genes are TRBV27 and TRBJ2-2, with a tentative D call TRBD1 (6 bases). The V end lost 6 bases, the J end lost 5 bases, and 25 bases lay between the germline ends. Germline V gives CDR1 MNHEY, CDR2 SMNVEV (reference sequence). The CDR3 has 18 residues. Here the CDR3 DNA reads TGTGCCAGCAGAGTTTTGAGGGGCCAGGGGCCGGGGACCGGGGAGCTGTTTTTT. Translating gives CASRVLRGQGPGTGELFF.

This clone appeared once. This chain connects TRBV7-2 to TRBJ2-7, with D perhaps matching TRBD1 (6 bases). The CDR3 sequence is 15 residues long. Trimming took 2 bases from V and 7 from J, leaving 18 bases between them. Germline V lookup: CDR1 SGHTA, CDR2 FQGNSA. CDR3 sequence: CASSLFTGTFKEQYF. Here the CDR3 DNA reads TGTGCCAGCAGCTTATTCACCGGGACATTTAAGGAGCAGTACTTC.

This chain connects TRBV5-4 to TRBJ2-1; no definite D call. Germline-derived CDR1 and CDR2 are SGHNT and YYREEE (reference sequence). Trimming removed 5 bases at V and 8 bases at J, with 8 bases between. The CDR3 extends over 11 amino acids. CDR3 protein: CASSRTYEQFF. The CDR3 DNA follows: TGTGCCAGCAGTCGCACCTATGAGCAGTTCTTC.

The genes are TRBV18 and TRBJ1-5; a possible D gene is TRBD1 (6 bases). Germline assignment: CDR1 KGHSH and CDR2 LQKENI. The CDR3 totals 15 residues. Trimming cost V 3 bases and J 7 bases, with 16 bases left between them. The CDR3 DNA is TGTGCCAGCTCACCCTCAGCGGGGGCCCGGCAGCCCCAGCATTTT. Amino acid sequence: CASSPSAGARQPQHF.

The chain carries TRBV6-2 or TRBV6-3 and TRBJ1-1; no clear D. CDR1 and CDR2 (germline): MNHEY, SVGEGT. V was cut by 2 bases and J by 0 bases, with 1 base left in between. CDR3 length: 12 amino acids. This chain's CDR3 is CASSYVNTEAFF. The DNA of the CDR3 is TGTGCCAGCAGTTACGTGAACACTGAAGCTTTCTTT.

This chain links TRBV14 with TRBJ2-1; D remains unclear. The CDR3 consists of 14 residues. Germline-derived CDR1 and CDR2 are SGHDN and FVKESK. With 0 bases removed from V and 4 bases from J, the gap between germline ends came to 7 bases. DNA of the CDR3: TGTGCCAGCAGCCAAGATACGTGGTACAATGAGCAGTTCTTC. Amino acid sequence: CASSQDTWYNEQFF. Drawing the rest from reference TRBV14 and TRBJ2-1, the complete variable domain is EAGVTQFPSHSVIEKGQTVTLRCDPISGHDNLYWYRRVMGKEIKFLLHFVKESKQDESGMPNNRFLAERTGGTYSTLKVQPAELEDSGVYFCASSQDTWYNEQFFGPGTRLTVL.

This clone was seen once. The chain combines TRBV3-1 (or the pseudogene TRBV3-2) with TRBJ1-2; a weak D match, TRBD1 (5 bases). The CDR3 covers 15 residues. CDR1 LGHDT and CDR2 YNNKEL come from the germline V gene (reference sequence). Trimming stripped 0 bases from V and 5 bases from J, with 13 bases between. DNA of the CDR3: TGTGCCAGCAGCCAAGACCAGGGCAGGGTATATGGCTACACCTTC. Its protein is CASSQDQGRVYGYTF.

The genes are TRBV6-5 and TRBJ1-3, with 9 bases aligning to TRBD1. The CDR3 length is 15 residues. CDR1 is MNHEY and CDR2 is SVGAGI in the germline V gene. Trimming cost V 4 bases and J 8 bases; bases outside gene matches: 9. The CDR3 DNA reads as TGTGCCAGCAGTTTCAACAGGGGGCTCGGCCACACCATATATTTT. It specifies CASSFNRGLGHTIYF.

The V call is TRBV5-4, the J call TRBJ1-1, with 10 bases matching TRBD1. The CDR3 runs 18 residues. Germline lookup yields CDR1 SGHNT and CDR2 YYREEE (reference sequence). V was pared by 2 bases and J by 2 bases, with 12 bases of the junction left unmatched. The CDR3 loop is CASSFGGDRGSYNTEAFF. The CDR3 bases are TGTGCCAGCAGCTTTGGAGGGGACAGGGGATCCTACAACACTGAAGCTTTCTTT. Variable domain in full (rest from reference TRBV5-4 and TRBJ1-1): ETGVTQSPTHLIKTRGQQVTLRCSSQSGHNTVSWYQQALGQGPQFIFQYYREEENGRGNFPPRFSGLQFPNYSSELNVNALELDDSALYLCASSFGGDRGSYNTEAFFGQGTRLTVV.

Only one count was recorded for this clone. The J gene is TRBJ2-1, the V gene TRBV7-2; 10 bases align to TRBD2. V trimming: 2 bases; J trimming: 6 bases; junction bases outside the gene matches: 10. CDR1 and CDR2 (germline): SGHTA, FQGNSA. There are 17 residues in the CDR3. The CDR3 DNA is TGTGCCAGCAGCTTACAGGGAATGGCTAGCGGGAGCAATGAGCAGTTCTTC. Its protein is CASSLQGMASGSNEQFF.

The chain joins TRBV9 to TRBJ1-2; 12 bases line up with TRBD1. The CDR3 consists of 16 residues. Trimming cost V 2 bases and J 4 bases; bases outside gene matches: 6. Germline-derived CDR1 and CDR2 are SGDLS and YYNGEE. The DNA of the CDR3 is TGTGCCAGCAGCGTGACCGGGACAGGGGGCATCTATGGCTACACCTTC. Its translation: CASSVTGTGGIYGYTF. The whole variable domain, filled in from reference TRBV9 and TRBJ1-2, reads DSGVTQTPKHLITATGQRVTLRCSPRSGDLSVYWYQQSLDQGLQFLIQYYNGEERAKGNILERFSAQQFPDLHSELNLSSLELGDSALYFCASSVTGTGGIYGYTFGSGTRLTVV.